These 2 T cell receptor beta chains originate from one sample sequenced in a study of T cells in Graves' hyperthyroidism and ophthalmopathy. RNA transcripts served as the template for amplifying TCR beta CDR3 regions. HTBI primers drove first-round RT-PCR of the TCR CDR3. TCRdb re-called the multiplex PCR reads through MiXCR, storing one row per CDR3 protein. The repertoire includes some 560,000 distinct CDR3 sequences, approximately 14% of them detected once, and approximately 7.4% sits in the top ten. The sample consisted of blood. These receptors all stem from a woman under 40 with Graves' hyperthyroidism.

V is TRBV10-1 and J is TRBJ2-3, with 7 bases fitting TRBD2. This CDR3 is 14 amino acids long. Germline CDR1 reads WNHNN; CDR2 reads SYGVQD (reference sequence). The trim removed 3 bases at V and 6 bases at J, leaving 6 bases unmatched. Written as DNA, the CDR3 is TGCGCCAGCAGTGATGCAGCGGGATTTGATACGCAGTATTTT. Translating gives CASSDAAGFDTQYF.

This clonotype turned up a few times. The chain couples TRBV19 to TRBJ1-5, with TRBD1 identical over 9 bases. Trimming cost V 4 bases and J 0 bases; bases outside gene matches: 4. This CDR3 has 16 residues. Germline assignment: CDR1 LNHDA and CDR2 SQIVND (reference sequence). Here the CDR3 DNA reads TGTGCCAGTAGTACCTTACAGGGGGCTAGCAATCAGCCCCAGCATTTT. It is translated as CASSTLQGASNQPQHF.